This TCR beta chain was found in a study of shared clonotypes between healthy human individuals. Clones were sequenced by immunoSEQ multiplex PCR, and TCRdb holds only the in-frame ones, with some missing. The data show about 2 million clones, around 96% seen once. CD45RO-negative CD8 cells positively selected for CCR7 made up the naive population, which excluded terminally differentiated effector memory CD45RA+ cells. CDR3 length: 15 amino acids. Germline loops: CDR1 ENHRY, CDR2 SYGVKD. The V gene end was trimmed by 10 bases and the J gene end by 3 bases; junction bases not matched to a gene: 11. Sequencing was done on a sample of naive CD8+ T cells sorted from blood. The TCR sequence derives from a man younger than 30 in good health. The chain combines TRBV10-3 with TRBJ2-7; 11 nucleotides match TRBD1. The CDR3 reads CATSSPGQGDYEQYF. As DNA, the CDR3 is TGTGCCACTTCCTCTCCGGGACAGGGGGACTACGAGCAGTACTTC.